A single sample is the source of the 21 T cell receptor beta chains below, sequenced in a study of cytomegalovirus exposure and HLA in healthy donors (dated by TCRdb to about 2017). Receptor libraries were prepared by the immunoSEQ multiplex PCR assay. A mixture of 60 forward primers for TCR Vbeta segments and 13 reverse primers for TCR Jbeta segments was used in the multiplex PCR. In its TCRdb copy, this immuneACCESS table keeps in-frame sequences only and misses some clones. Where compared with another copy, unresolved V genes explain less than half of these, and the others have no known cause. Here the sample has 120,000 to 150,000 clones; about 80% occur a single time. Roughly 1.2% of the sample rests with the top ten. The source material was PBMCs. The origin of the receptors is a male donor in good health and CMV-seropositive.

The CDR3 protein is CASSSTGRWSEKLFF. The CDR3, as DNA: TGTGCCAGCAGTTCAACAGGGCGATGGAGTGAAAAACTGTTTTTT. V is TRBV28 and J is TRBJ1-4, with TRBD1 as a possible D gene (6 bases). The ends were cut back, 4 bases at V and 7 bases at J, with 16 bases in the middle. The V gene's germline CDR1 is MDHEN and CDR2 SYDVKM. This CDR3 region has 15 residues.

This clone occurred a few times. V is TRBV6-5 and J is TRBJ2-1; a weak D match, TRBD1 (6 bases). Germline CDR1 is MNHEY and CDR2 is SVGAGI. The CDR3 totals 14 residues. The ends were cut back, 7 bases at V and 6 bases at J, with 16 bases in the middle. The CDR3 loop reads CASTLTGLINEQFF. The DNA for the CDR3 is TGTGCCAGCACCTTAACAGGGTTAATCAATGAGCAGTTCTTC.

The chain links TRBV28 to TRBJ1-6; 8 nucleotides match TRBD1. CDR1 is MDHEN, CDR2 SYDVKM, per germline. V lost 5 bases, J lost 7 bases, and 7 bases stayed unmatched. The CDR3 has 15 residues. CDR3 amino acids: CASSPDRGSNSPLHF. As DNA, the CDR3 is TGTGCCAGCAGTCCAGACAGGGGTAGCAATTCACCCCTCCACTTT.

This clone has more than one count but fewer than ten. The rearrangement joins TRBV12-5 to TRBJ2-2, with TRBD2 identical over 10 bases. Germline V gene lookup returns CDR1 LGHNT and CDR2 FRNRAP. The CDR3 covers 18 residues. The J segment lost 6 bases and the V segment lost 0 bases, leaving 10 bases of the junction unmatched. CDR3: CASGLVPSGRFGPGELFF. CDR3 coding DNA: TGTGCTAGTGGTTTGGTACCTAGCGGGAGATTTGGGCCCGGGGAGCTGTTTTTT.

The rearrangement joins TRBV18 to TRBJ2-2, with TRBD1 matching over 9 bases. CDR3 size: 18 residues. J gave up 8 bases and V 6 bases, and 19 bases lay outside the gene matches. Germline V lookup: CDR1 KGHSH, CDR2 LQKENI. This chain's CDR3 is CASSPGTGSRFLIGELFF. The CDR3 DNA sequence: TGTGCCAGCTCGCCCGGGACAGGGTCAAGGTTTCTGATTGGGGAGCTGTTTTTT.

The rearrangement joins TRBV18 to TRBJ2-5, with 7 positions matching TRBD1. Looked up from germline, CDR1 is KGHSH and CDR2 is LQKENI. Losses at the gene ends were 2 bases for V and 4 bases for J; bases not matched to a gene: 7. This CDR3 has 15 amino acids. The CDR3 DNA follows: TGTGCCAGCTCACCAGGGACAGCCGCGGGAGAGACCCAGTACTTC. Its protein product is CASSPGTAAGETQYF.

The chain has TRBV19 and TRBJ2-7, with a tentative D call TRBD2 (5 bases). Germline V gene data show CDR1 as LNHDA and CDR2 as SQIVND (reference sequence). The CDR3 is made up of 14 amino acids. Trimming shortened V by 5 bases and J by 0 bases, and 11 bases separated the two germline ends. The CDR3 region has the DNA TGTGCCAGTAGTTCTCGTGGGAGCTCCTACGAGCAGTACTTC. It specifies CASSSRGSSYEQYF.

This rearrangement joins TRBV19 to TRBJ1-4; the match to TRBD1 covers 7 bases. With V trimmed by 5 bases and J by 8 bases, 11 bases remained unmatched. This CDR3 has 15 residues. Germline CDR1 is LNHDA and CDR2 is SQIVND (reference sequence). The CDR3 spells CASSGGGGGEEKLFF. In DNA form, the CDR3 reads TGTGCCAGTAGTGGAGGGGGCGGCGGAGAGGAAAAACTGTTTTTT.

The DNA for the CDR3 is TGCGCCAGCAGCCAAGGAGGGGGCTCCTACAATGAGCAGTTCTTC. This translates into CASSQGGGSYNEQFF. V and J are TRBV4-1 and TRBJ2-1; D possibly corresponds to TRBD1 (6 bases). This CDR3 spans 15 amino acids. Trimming cost V 1 base and J 0 bases, with 7 bases left between them. Germline V gene lookup returns CDR1 MGHRA and CDR2 YSYEKL.

This chain joins TRBV7-9 and TRBJ1-5; D gene ambiguous. V lost 4 bases and J 6 bases, leaving 10 bases between the germline ends. The germline CDR1 and CDR2 sequences are SEHNR and FQNEAQ (reference sequence). The CDR3 consists of 13 residues. The CDR3 sequence is CASSYDGSQPQHF. The CDR3, as DNA: TGTGCCAGCAGCTACGACGGGAGTCAGCCCCAGCATTTT.

The chain employs TRBV5-1 and TRBJ2-2; TRBD1 agrees at 9 bases. The CDR3 has 16 residues. V shed 0 bases, J shed 4 bases, and the junction held 4 bases outside the gene matches. Per the germline V gene, CDR1 is SGHRS and CDR2 is YFSETQ. Here the CDR3 reads CASSLAGQGTTGELFF. CDR3 coding DNA: TGCGCCAGCAGCTTGGCGGGACAGGGTACCACCGGGGAGCTGTTTTTT.

The chain joins TRBV25-1 to TRBJ2-3; D not resolved. The CDR3 totals 13 residues. V lost 7 bases to trimming and J lost 2 bases, with 10 bases between them. Looked up from germline, CDR1 is MGHDK and CDR2 is SYGVNS. CDR3: CASMRDNTDTQYF. DNA of the CDR3: TGTGCCAGCATGCGAGACAACACAGATACGCAGTATTTT.

This clone came up once. The V and J genes are TRBV18 and TRBJ2-3, with D hard to call. The germline V gene encodes CDR1 KGHSH and CDR2 LQKENI. V gave up 3 bases and J gave up 1 base, with 8 bases separating them. This CDR3 contains 14 residues. The CDR3 DNA sequence: TGTGCCAGCTCACCTCAGGCTCGCACAGATACGCAGTATTTT. This translates into CASSPQARTDTQYF.

CDR3 residues: CASSFLAGGQDNEQFF. The CDR3 DNA sequence: TGTGCCAGCAGCTTCCTAGCGGGAGGCCAGGACAATGAGCAGTTCTTC. V usage is TRBV7-9 and J usage is TRBJ2-1; 11 bases agree with TRBD2. The CDR3 consists of 16 residues. After removal of 3 bases from V and 5 bases from J, the junction contained 6 bases not matched to a gene. CDR1 and CDR2 from the germline V gene are SEHNR and FQNEAQ (reference sequence).

The chain couples TRBV18 to TRBJ1-2; D is ambiguous. Germline V lookup: CDR1 KGHSH, CDR2 LQKENI. V lost 3 bases and J 3 bases, leaving 11 bases between the germline ends. This CDR3 contains 14 residues. As DNA, the CDR3 is TGTGCCAGCTCACCCAACAACAACCACTATGGCTACACCTTC. It codes for CASSPNNNHYGYTF.

A single count supports this clone. The chain has TRBV11-2 and TRBJ2-5, with 10 bases lining up with TRBD1. The J call is doubtful: the DNA matches TRBJ2-7 better. Germline values: CDR1 SGHAT, CDR2 FQNNGV. The CDR3 loop spans 15 amino acids. The CDR3 loop is CASSQLRDRGHEQYF. The CDR3 DNA follows: TGTGCCAGCAGCCAGCTCCGGGACAGGGGTCACGAGCAGTACTTC.

This clone was seen only a few times. The V and J genes are TRBV19 and TRBJ1-5; 9 bases are a match to TRBD1. The CDR3 sequence is 17 residues long. Germline trimming cut 2 bases from V and 6 bases from J; bases unmatched to any gene: 11. Germline V gives CDR1 LNHDA, CDR2 SQIVND (reference sequence). The CDR3 nucleotides are TGTGCCAGTAGTATACTCGCCGGACAGGGGTCGAGTCAGCCCCAGCATTTT. Encoded protein: CASSILAGQGSSQPQHF.

V is TRBV25-1 and J is TRBJ2-7; unclear D gene. In germline, CDR1 is MGHDK, CDR2 SYGVNS. This CDR3 comprises 13 residues. The V and J ends lost 3 bases and 2 bases respectively, with 8 bases between them. The CDR3 loop is CASSERSAYEQYF. The CDR3 coding sequence is TGTGCCAGCAGTGAGAGATCGGCCTACGAGCAGTACTTC.

This chain links TRBV9 with TRBJ2-5, with TRBD2 identical over 11 bases. V lost 4 bases to trimming and J lost 1 base; unmatched junction nucleotides: 3. Germline CDR1 reads SGDLS; CDR2 reads YYNGEE. This CDR3 region has 15 residues. This CDR3 reads CASSHSGGVQETQYF. In nucleotides, the CDR3 is TGTGCCAGCAGCCATAGCGGGGGGGTCCAAGAGACCCAGTACTTC.

The chain has TRBV6-1 and TRBJ2-2; 10 bases match TRBD1. Trimming cost V 8 bases and J 5 bases; bases outside gene matches: 5. Per germline, CDR1 MNHNS and CDR2 SASEGT. The CDR3 covers 14 residues. The CDR3 sequence is CASQDRGWTGELFF. The CDR3 DNA is TGTGCCAGCCAGGACAGGGGGTGGACCGGGGAGCTGTTTTTT.

The J gene is TRBJ2-1, the V gene TRBV5-1; 8 positions agree with TRBD2. From germline, CDR1 is SGHRS and CDR2 YFSETQ. J gave up 4 bases and V 6 bases, and 12 bases lay outside the gene matches. The CDR3 runs 16 residues. The DNA for the CDR3 is TGCGCCAGCAAACTATTAGCGGGAAATAGTTACAATGAGCAGTTCTTC. Translated: CASKLLAGNSYNEQFF.